This T cell receptor (beta chain) comes out of a study of blood T cell repertoires in COVID-19. V trimming: 5 bases; J trimming: 0 bases; junction bases outside the gene matches: 14. Germline V lookup: CDR1 MNHEY, CDR2 SMNVEV (reference sequence). The CDR3 extends over 18 amino acids. TCRdb keeps only in-frame clones here, not all; method: immunoSEQ multiplex PCR. The repertoire holds 250,000 to 300,000 clones, with around nine tenths as singletons. Sequenced sample: peripheral blood. The source is a woman in her sixties or seventies with COVID-19, enrolled during active disease. This chain joins TRBV27 and TRBJ1-2, with 8 bases matching TRBD1. In DNA form, the CDR3 reads TGTGCCAGCAGTCCCACCCGTGACAGGGGTCGAGCTAACTATGGCTACACCTTC. This translates into CASSPTRDRGRANYGYTF.